This T cell receptor beta chain was observed in a study of cytomegalovirus exposure and HLA in healthy donors. Findings and limits, study-wide: Later analysis found that TCR beta chains associated with HLA were more clonally expanded than other, equally common chains.

As to this clone: Its antigen is unidentified.

The study ran its PCR with 60 Vbeta and 13 Jbeta primers. Assay: immunoSEQ multiplex PCR; the TCRdb copy retains only in-frame clones and omits some. The table lists 75,000 to 100,000 clones, approximately 76% of them singletons. Germline CDR1 is LNHNV and CDR2 is YYDKDF (reference sequence). The CDR3 spans 16 residues. With 5 bases removed from V and 4 bases from J, the gap between germline ends came to 21 bases. The sequenced sample was PBMCs. V gene TRBV15 combines with J gene TRBJ2-7, with D possibly TRBD2 on 6 matching bases. This receptor was obtained from an older woman in good health and CMV-seropositive. The CDR3 region has the DNA TGTGCCACCAGCGGGGGTAGCGGAGCTAACTCTTACGAGCAGTACTTC. Amino acid sequence: CATSGGSGANSYEQYF.